Listed below are T cell receptor beta chains from one sample, sequenced in a study of post-analysis software for immune sequencing data. TCRdb processed the PCR reads anew with MiXCR; each CDR3 protein has one entry. Of roughly 160,000 distinct CDR3 sequences detected, 35% to 40% appear once; the ten largest clones hold 25% to 35%. Here the sequenced sample was blood, taken after autologous hematopoietic stem cell transplantation. The receptors shown here come from a girl aged 5 to 17 with multiple sclerosis. Each CDR3 is given with its conserved first and last residue. The D gene is left open where the match is weak.

J gene: TRBJ2-7
D gene: TRBD1
V gene: TRBV12-3/TRBV12-4
CDR3 protein: CASSSQDRGRTYEQYF

J gene: TRBJ2-7
D gene: NA
V gene: TRBV6-6
CDR3 protein: CAISEPGYEQYF

J gene: TRBJ2-2
D gene: TRBD2
V gene: TRBV12-3/TRBV12-4
CDR3 protein: CASSFAQGGSGELFF

J gene: TRBJ2-1
D gene: TRBD1
V gene: TRBV5-1
CDR3 protein: CASSLVGQGETSYNEQFF

J gene: TRBJ1-5
D gene: NA
V gene: TRBV5-1
CDR3 protein: CASSPEGDQPQHF

J gene: TRBJ1-5
D gene: NA
V gene: TRBV6-6
CDR3 protein: CASSHTPAASNQPQHF

J gene: TRBJ2-7
D gene: NA
V gene: TRBV7-8
CDR3 protein: CASSLRREGRFMQYF

J gene: TRBJ2-5
D gene: NA
V gene: TRBV12-3/TRBV12-4
CDR3 protein: CASSLSGAPQETQYF

J gene: TRBJ2-7
D gene: TRBD2
V gene: TRBV7-6
CDR3 protein: CASSLGGSQYYEQYF

J gene: TRBJ1-1
D gene: NA
V gene: TRBV6-6
CDR3 protein: CASSYGGLGMSTEAFF

J gene: TRBJ1-2
D gene: NA
V gene: TRBV6-1
CDR3 protein: CASSEWGSLRTF

J gene: TRBJ2-1
D gene: NA
V gene: TRBV29-1
CDR3 protein: CSVVGTVRGEQFF

J gene: TRBJ1-1
D gene: NA
V gene: TRBV20-1
CDR3 protein: CSAQSLNTEAFF

J gene: TRBJ2-6
D gene: NA
V gene: TRBV7-6
CDR3 protein: CASSTYHSGANVLTF

J gene: TRBJ2-3
D gene: TRBD2
V gene: TRBV10-2
CDR3 protein: CASCPGLAGVTQYF

J gene: TRBJ2-5
D gene: TRBD2
V gene: TRBV3-1
CDR3 protein: CASSQDMVAGVQETQYF

J gene: TRBJ2-3
D gene: NA
V gene: TRBV5-5
CDR3 protein: CASSLGSAWGTDTQYF

J gene: TRBJ1-2
D gene: NA
V gene: TRBV20-1
CDR3 protein: CSARDPLGGKYGYTF

J gene: TRBJ1-2
D gene: NA
V gene: TRBV20-1
CDR3 protein: CSARRIFGYTF

J gene: TRBJ2-1
D gene: NA
V gene: TRBV28
CDR3 protein: CASSNPPGWYNEQFF

J gene: TRBJ2-1
D gene: TRBD1
V gene: TRBV20-1
CDR3 protein: CSATVGTGGLNEQFF

J gene: TRBJ2-1
D gene: NA
V gene: TRBV28
CDR3 protein: CASSSRLVGSYNEQFF

J gene: TRBJ2-3
D gene: NA
V gene: TRBV14
CDR3 protein: CASSQDYNTDTQYF

J gene: TRBJ2-5
D gene: TRBD2
V gene: TRBV10-3
CDR3 protein: CAISESVAGGVETQYF

J gene: TRBJ1-6
D gene: NA
V gene: TRBV29-1
CDR3 protein: CSARTSYNSPLHF

J gene: TRBJ1-1
D gene: TRBD1
V gene: TRBV7-2
CDR3 protein: CASSLPGQGAFF

J gene: TRBJ2-2
D gene: TRBD1
V gene: TRBV20-1
CDR3 protein: CSARSGQGTGELFF

J gene: TRBJ2-7
D gene: TRBD1
V gene: TRBV6-1
CDR3 protein: CASSKGQVTMKPYEQYF

J gene: TRBJ2-5
D gene: NA
V gene: TRBV20-1
CDR3 protein: CSAILGVRETQYF

J gene: TRBJ2-3
D gene: NA
V gene: TRBV29-1
CDR3 protein: CGGQVLTGRDTQYF

J gene: TRBJ2-6
D gene: NA
V gene: TRBV29-1
CDR3 protein: CSVAGTGANVLTF

J gene: TRBJ1-1
D gene: NA
V gene: TRBV6-2/TRBV6-3
CDR3 protein: CASNQGPTTEAFF

J gene: TRBJ1-4
D gene: NA
V gene: TRBV20-1
CDR3 protein: CSARDFGPAEKLFF

J gene: TRBJ2-7
D gene: TRBD1
V gene: TRBV7-9
CDR3 protein: CASRAGGYEQYF

J gene: TRBJ2-3
D gene: NA
V gene: TRBV20-1
CDR3 protein: CSARDRVADTQYF

J gene: TRBJ2-1
D gene: TRBD2
V gene: TRBV9
CDR3 protein: CASGLSGRGNEQFF

J gene: TRBJ2-1
D gene: TRBD2
V gene: TRBV6-5
CDR3 protein: CATKGLAPTYNEQFF

J gene: TRBJ2-5
D gene: NA
V gene: TRBV6-2/TRBV6-3
CDR3 protein: CASSPAGGHQETQYF

J gene: NA
D gene: NA
V gene: TRBV11-2
CDR3 protein: CASELSYEQYF

J gene: TRBJ1-5
D gene: TRBD1
V gene: TRBV25-1
CDR3 protein: CASSEYQGVDQPQHF

J gene: TRBJ1-4
D gene: TRBD1
V gene: TRBV5-1
CDR3 protein: CASSLQGGGRNEKLFF

J gene: TRBJ2-3
D gene: TRBD2
V gene: TRBV14
CDR3 protein: CASSPQLAGVSDTQYF

J gene: TRBJ1-5
D gene: TRBD1
V gene: TRBV5-5
CDR3 protein: CASSTGTGNQPQHF

J gene: TRBJ2-7
D gene: NA
V gene: TRBV27
CDR3 protein: CASSALGEQYF

J gene: TRBJ2-1
D gene: NA
V gene: TRBV28
CDR3 protein: CASSFLQDNNEQFF

J gene: TRBJ2-7
D gene: TRBD1
V gene: TRBV28
CDR3 protein: CASSSPGGDRGVEQYF

J gene: TRBJ2-1
D gene: NA
V gene: TRBV29-1
CDR3 protein: CSAKTRYNEQFF

J gene: TRBJ2-3
D gene: TRBD2
V gene: TRBV6-2/TRBV6-3
CDR3 protein: CASSYLGLAGGPDTQYF

J gene: TRBJ2-1
D gene: TRBD2
V gene: TRBV20-1
CDR3 protein: CSARDWLAGNSEQFF

J gene: TRBJ2-7
D gene: NA
V gene: TRBV7-9
CDR3 protein: CASNFGSYEQYF

J gene: TRBJ2-7
D gene: TRBD2
V gene: TRBV2
CDR3 protein: CASSRLAGESYEQYF

J gene: TRBJ2-4
D gene: NA
V gene: TRBV12-3/TRBV12-4
CDR3 protein: CASSLRRGNLAKNIQYF

J gene: TRBJ2-5
D gene: NA
V gene: TRBV7-2
CDR3 protein: CASSLGMSSVGTQYF

J gene: TRBJ2-5
D gene: NA
V gene: TRBV9
CDR3 protein: CASSVGLTQETQYF